The text below deals with one T cell receptor beta chain. The sample contains more than one DNA sequence encoding this CDR3. The CDR3 extends over 15 amino acids. The germline gives CDR1 SNHLY, CDR2 FYNNEI. V was clipped by 3 bases and J by 0 bases, with 9 bases between them. Sequencing was performed with immunoSEQ multiplex PCR; in TCRdb, only in-frame clones are kept and a portion is missing. Counted here are around 470,000 clones, 90% occurring once; the ten biggest clones make up about 0.6%. This sample is part of a study of blood T cell repertoires in COVID-19. The source is a man younger than 30 who had recovered from COVID-19. The sample comprised PBMCs or T cells enriched from blood (not recorded which). The J gene is TRBJ1-3, the V gene TRBV2, with a weak D call TRBD1 (6 bases). The CDR3 DNA sequence: TGTGCCAGCAGTGAGACAGGACTCTCTGGAAACACCATATATTTT. Residues: CASSETGLSGNTIYF.